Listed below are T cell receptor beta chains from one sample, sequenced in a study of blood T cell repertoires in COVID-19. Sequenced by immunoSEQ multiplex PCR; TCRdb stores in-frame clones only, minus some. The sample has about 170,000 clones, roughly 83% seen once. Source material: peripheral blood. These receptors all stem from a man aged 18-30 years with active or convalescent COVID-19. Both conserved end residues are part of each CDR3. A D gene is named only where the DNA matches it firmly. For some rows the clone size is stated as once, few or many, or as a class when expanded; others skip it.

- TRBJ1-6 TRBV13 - CASSLTTGYYNSPLHF TGTGCCAGCAGCTTAACCACAGGGTACTATAATTCACCCCTCCACTTT
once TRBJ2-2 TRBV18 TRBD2 CASSSASGSNTGELFF TGTGCCAGCTCATCCGCTAGCGGGAGCAACACCGGGGAGCTGTTTTTT
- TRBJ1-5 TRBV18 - CASSPNVNSNQPQHF TGTGCCAGCTCACCAAATGTTAATAGCAATCAGCCCCAGCATTTT
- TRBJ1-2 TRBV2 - CASSTGLGYGYTF TGTGCCAGCAGTACGGGATTAGGCTATGGCTACACCTTC
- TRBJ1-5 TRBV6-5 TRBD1 CAGSGQGYNQPQHF TGTGCCGGGTCGGGACAGGGTTACAATCAGCCCCAGCATTTT
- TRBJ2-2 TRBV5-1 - CASTLGLGQNGELFF TGCGCCAGCACCTTAGGGCTGGGGCAGAACGGGGAGCTGTTTTTT
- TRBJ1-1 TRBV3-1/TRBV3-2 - CASSQEAAVSGKAFF TGTGCCAGCAGCCAAGAAGCGGCAGTCTCCGGGAAAGCTTTCTTT
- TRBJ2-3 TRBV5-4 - CASSHTWDTQYF TGTGCCAGCAGCCACACGTGGGATACGCAGTATTTT
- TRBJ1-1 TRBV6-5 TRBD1 CASSPGQGVTEAFF TGTGCCAGCAGCCCGGGACAGGGGGTAACTGAAGCTTTCTTT
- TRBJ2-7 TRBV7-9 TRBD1 CASRRGQGDEQYF TGTGCCAGCAGGAGGGGACAGGGGGACGAGCAGTACTTC
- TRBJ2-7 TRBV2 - CASTLAGEQYF TGTGCCAGCACACTAGCTGGGGAGCAGTACTTC
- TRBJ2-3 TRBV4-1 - CASSIYGSTDTQYF TGCGCCAGCAGTATTTACGGGAGCACAGATACGCAGTATTTT
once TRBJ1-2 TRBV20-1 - CSASRGDYGYTF TGCAGTGCTAGTCGAGGCGACTATGGCTACACCTTC